The sample holds many counts of the clone carrying this TCR beta chain. Construction of TCR beta libraries relied on iRepertoire HTBI primers and on Arm-PCR targeting CDR3 regions. One entry per CDR3 protein, called by TCRdb with MiXCR from the multiplex PCR reads. In the table there are 500,000 or so distinct CDR3 sequences, approximately 16% of which are singletons. This record comes from a study of regulatory T cells in long-lasting Graves disease. Time point: newly diagnosed GD, antithyroid drugs for less than 3 months. The TCR library was made from RNA extracted from PBMCs. A further study also used this sample, focusing on T cells in Graves' hyperthyroidism and ophthalmopathy. This second report adds: The HTBI set primed first-round TCR CDR3 RT-PCR.

The receptor comes from a woman aged 35-60 years with Graves disease. The source was peripheral blood mononuclear cells (PBMCs), collected at new diagnosis, from a patient treated with antithyroid drugs.

CDR3 protein: CSARGDDRIFSDEQYF. CDR3 coding DNA: TGCAGTGCTAGAGGCGACGACAGGATATTTAGCGACGAGCAGTACTTC. The rearrangement uses TRBV20-1 and TRBJ2-7, with D possibly being TRBD1 (6 bases). With 1 base removed from V and 5 bases from J, the gap between germline ends came to 21 bases. The CDR3 has 16 residues. CDR1 is DFQATT, CDR2 SNEGSKA, per germline (reference sequence).